These T cell receptor beta chains were read from a single sample in a study of blood T cell repertoires in COVID-19. Assay: immunoSEQ multiplex PCR; the TCRdb copy retains only in-frame clones and omits some. The repertoire holds under 200,000 clones, with roughly 80% as singletons. Sequenced material: peripheral blood. These TCRs come from a man between 60 and 70 years old with acute or convalescent COVID-19. The CDR3 runs from the conserved cysteine through the conserved F or W. D genes are given only for firm matches. Only part of the rows carry a size: once, few, many, or a class if the clone is expanded.

V gene	clone size	D gene	J gene	CDR3 DNA	CDR3 protein
TRBV29-1	-	-	TRBJ2-5	TGCAGCGTTGAGAGGGCAGTATGGGAGACCCAGTACTTC	CSVERAVWETQYF
TRBV25-1	-	-	TRBJ2-7	TGTGCCAGCAGTGAATCTCGGGGGACCCCAACCTACGAGCAGTACTTC	CASSESRGTPTYEQYF
TRBV29-1	-	-	TRBJ2-3	TGCAGCGTCGGGACTGCTATCACAGATACGCAGTATTTT	CSVGTAITDTQYF
TRBV5-4	-	TRBD1	TRBJ2-7	TGTGCCAGCAGCCCCGGGACAGCAGTCTACGAGCAGTACTTC	CASSPGTAVYEQYF
TRBV7-3	many	-	TRBJ1-2	TGTGCCAGCAGCTCGACAGCTAACTATGGCTACACCTTC	CASSSTANYGYTF
TRBV5-6	-	TRBD1	TRBJ1-3	TGTGCCAGCAGCTTGTGGGGACAGGGGGCATCTGGAAACACCATATATTTT	CASSLWGQGASGNTIYF
TRBV4-1	-	-	TRBJ1-6	TGCGCCAGCAGCCGATTTGACACGAGCTCCTATAATTCACCCCTCCACTTT	CASSRFDTSSYNSPLHF
TRBV11-3	-	-	TRBJ2-1	TGTGCCAGCAGCTTAGAGGCGGGTTCCGACAATGAGCAGTTCTTC	CASSLEAGSDNEQFF
TRBV24-1	-	-	TRBJ1-2	TGTGCCACCAGTCTTGGGGCTTATGGCTACACCTTC	CATSLGAYGYTF
TRBV29-1	-	-	TRBJ2-1	TGCAGCGCCGAGGGGACACTGGGTTACAATGAGCAGTTCTTC	CSAEGTLGYNEQFF
TRBV11-2	-	-	TRBJ1-2	TGTGCCAGCAGCTTCGCACAGGGTGACTATGGCTACACCTTC	CASSFAQGDYGYTF
TRBV11-3	-	-	TRBJ2-6	TGTGCCAGCAGCCCGCGAGGCTCTGGGGCCAACGTCCTGACTTTC	CASSPRGSGANVLTF
TRBV29-1	-	-	TRBJ1-2	TGCAGCGCCTTCGACAGCTATGGCTACACCTTC	CSAFDSYGYTF
TRBV5-4	-	TRBD2	TRBJ2-5	TGTGCCAGCAGCTTTTCGACTAGCGGGGGCGGGGGCCAGTACTTC	CASSFSTSGGGGQYF
TRBV9	-	TRBD1	TRBJ1-2	TGTGCCAGCAGCGTAGGACAGGGGGCGACCTTCTATGGCTACACCTTC	CASSVGQGATFYGYTF
TRBV10-3	-	TRBD2	TRBJ2-3	TGTGCCGCTGGGACCCCTAGCGGGGGTTCCCCAGATACGCAGTATTTT	CAAGTPSGGSPDTQYF
TRBV5-1	-	TRBD2	TRBJ2-5	TGCGCCAGCAGCATACGACCGGGACTAGCGGGCCCCCAAGAGACCCAGTACTTC	CASSIRPGLAGPQETQYF
TRBV29-1	-	-	TRBJ1-1	TGCAGCGACGCGCTAAGCAGGGGAAGGACTGAAGCTTTCTTT	CSDALSRGRTEAFF
TRBV9	once	TRBD1	TRBJ2-2	TGTGCCAGCAGACAGGGGGCCGGCGGGGAGCTGTTTTTT	CASRQGAGGELFF